The rows below give T cell receptor beta chains drawn from one sample of a study of T cell repertoires in cytomegalovirus infection. These TCRs are of unknown antigen specificity. Via MiXCR, TCRdb re-called the reads, giving one row per CDR3 protein. The sample records 550,000 to 850,000 distinct CDR3 sequences, around 31% being singletons. Sequenced material: cultured PBMCs, taken from culture after CMV antigen stimulation. The receptors derive from a human donor in good health (CMV status not recorded). Some clones in this sample may be carry-over from other donors' samples. Each CDR3 is given with its conserved first and last residue. D genes are given only for firm matches. Clone size is stated in some rows and not others, as once, few, many or a class when expanded.

v_call	d_call	clone_size	j_call	cdr3_aa	cdr3_nt
TRBV7-2	NA	few	TRBJ2-6	CASSLRPGSWGANVLTF	TGTGCCAGCAGCCTCCGACCGGGTTCGTGGGGGGCCAACGTCCTGACTTTC
TRBV6-6	NA	few	TRBJ1-1	CASRSSGGHSLGTEAFF	TGTGCCAGCAGAAGTAGCGGGGGACACTCCCTGGGCACTGAAGCTTTCTTT
TRBV11-2	TRBD2	NA	TRBJ2-5	CASSFGGLAGDQETQYF	TGTGCCAGCAGCTTTGGGGGACTAGCGGGGGACCAAGAGACCCAGTACTTC
TRBV27	NA	few	TRBJ1-6	CASSSTDSPLHF	TGTGCCAGCAGTTCGACAGATTCACCCCTCCACTTT
TRBV24-1	NA	NA	TRBJ2-1	CATSEPGYNEQFF	TGTGCCACCAGCGAGCCAGGGTACAATGAGCAGTTCTTC
TRBV7-6	NA	NA	TRBJ2-1	CASTQLPQGGNSYNEQFF	TGTGCCAGCACCCAGCTTCCACAGGGGGGGAACTCCTACAATGAGCAGTTCTTC
TRBV7-6	NA	few	TRBJ2-1	CASSLGYAIYNEQFF	TGTGCCAGCAGCTTAGGGTACGCGATCTACAATGAGCAGTTCTTC
TRBV19	NA	few	TRBJ1-5	CASFDQGGPQHF	TGTGCCAGCTTCGACCAAGGTGGGCCCCAGCATTTT
TRBV20-1	NA	NA	TRBJ2-3	CSARDPQRTDTQYF	TGCAGTGCTAGAGATCCCCAGAGAACAGATACGCAGTATTTT
TRBV9	TRBD2	few	TRBJ2-1	CASSLKSAGVNNEQFF	TGTGCCAGCAGCCTTAAGTCAGCGGGGGTGAACAATGAGCAGTTCTTC
TRBV27	NA	NA	TRBJ2-1	CASRDGPRETDEQFF	TGTGCCAGCAGGGACGGACCCCGGGAGACGGATGAGCAGTTCTTC
TRBV18	NA	few	TRBJ1-4	CASSPFAPGFETNEKLFF	TGTGCCAGCTCACCATTCGCTCCCGGGTTTGAGACTAATGAAAAACTGTTTTTT
TRBV20-1	TRBD2	NA	TRBJ2-3	CSARGSGSLLGTQYF	TGCAGTGCTAGAGGTAGCGGGAGTCTGTTGGGTACGCAGTATTTT
TRBV7-6	TRBD1	NA	TRBJ2-5	CASSSGQGLNQETQYF	TGTGCCAGCAGCAGCGGACAGGGGCTAAACCAAGAGACCCAGTACTTC
TRBV28	TRBD2	once	TRBJ2-1	CASSGLAGGVNEQFF	TGTGCCAGCTCCGGACTAGCGGGGGGTGTCAATGAGCAGTTCTTC
TRBV20-1	NA	NA	TRBJ2-1	CSARGGLALNEQFF	TGCAGTGCTAGAGGAGGTCTAGCCCTCAATGAGCAGTTCTTC
TRBV7-8	TRBD1	many	TRBJ1-2	CASRAPMDRVGGYTF	TGTGCCAGCAGGGCTCCTATGGACAGGGTCGGTGGCTACACCTTC
TRBV7-8	NA	few	TRBJ2-7	CASSPEHRYEQYF	TGTGCCAGCAGCCCGGAACACCGCTACGAGCAGTACTTC
TRBV7-8	NA	many	TRBJ2-7	CASSSSGEQYF	TGTGCCAGCAGCTCTTCCGGCGAGCAGTACTTC
TRBV6-2/TRBV6-3	TRBD1	NA	TRBJ1-1	CASSYSIFWDSPTGGTEAFF	TGTGCCAGCAGTTACTCGATCTTCTGGGACAGTCCCACTGGTGGGACTGAAGCTTTCTTT
TRBV7-2	TRBD1	NA	TRBJ2-5	CASSSQGNQETQYF	TGTGCCAGCAGCTCACAGGGGAACCAAGAGACCCAGTACTTC
TRBV25-1	NA	NA	TRBJ1-5	CASQDGYNQPQHF	TGTGCCAGCCAGGACGGATACAATCAGCCCCAGCATTTT
TRBV7-2	NA	few	TRBJ2-2	CASSLSKGLDTGELFF	TGTGCCAGCAGCTTGAGTAAGGGCCTCGACACCGGGGAGCTGTTTTTT
TRBV4-1	TRBD1	few	TRBJ1-1	CASSSGTGTVAFF	TGCGCCAGTTCCTCCGGGACAGGGACCGTAGCTTTCTTT
TRBV5-4	TRBD2	few	TRBJ2-3	CASSLMAGGTDTQYF	TGTGCCAGCAGCTTGATGGCGGGGGGAACAGATACGCAGTATTTT
TRBV12-3/TRBV12-4	NA	few	TRBJ2-2	CASSSRDSTGELFF	TGTGCCAGCAGTTCCAGAGACAGCACCGGGGAGCTGTTTTTT
TRBV19	TRBD1	NA	TRBJ2-2	CASTGTGDTGELFF	TGTGCCAGTACCGGGACAGGGGACACCGGGGAGCTGTTTTTT
TRBV7-8	NA	few	TRBJ2-2	CASSLRTRGAGELFF	TGTGCCAGCAGCTTAAGGACGCGGGGCGCCGGGGAGCTGTTTTTT
TRBV7-9	NA	few	TRBJ2-1	CASSLSDLAYNEQFF	TGTGCCAGCAGCTTATCGGACCTAGCTTACAATGAGCAGTTCTTC
TRBV7-8	NA	NA	TRBJ2-3	CASSFRGRFTDTQYF	TGTGCCAGCAGCTTTAGAGGGCGATTCACAGATACGCAGTATTTT
TRBV27	TRBD2	few	TRBJ2-3	CASSLNPPSGGRDTQYF	TGTGCCAGCAGTTTAAACCCTCCTAGCGGGGGGAGAGATACGCAGTATTTT
TRBV24-1	TRBD1	NA	TRBJ2-3	CATSDQRTGLDTQYF	TGTGCCACCAGTGACCAACGGACAGGGCTGGATACGCAGTATTTT
TRBV6-8	NA	NA	TRBJ1-3	CASLRSLGNTIYF	TGTGCCAGCTTACGGAGCCTTGGAAACACCATATATTTT
TRBV19	NA	NA	TRBJ2-3	CASSSTGTGTQYF	TGTGCCAGTAGTAGTACCGGGACGGGTACGCAGTATTTT
TRBV12-3/TRBV12-4	TRBD1	NA	TRBJ2-7	CASSFISRGYDEQYF	TGTGCCAGCAGTTTCATCAGCAGGGGGTATGACGAGCAGTACTTC
TRBV12-3/TRBV12-4	NA	few	TRBJ2-1	CASSLTQGGFSYNEQFF	TGTGCCAGCAGTTTAACTCAGGGGGGGTTCTCCTACAATGAGCAGTTCTTC
TRBV6-2/TRBV6-3	TRBD1	NA	TRBJ1-6	CASSPDREHSPLHF	TGTGCCAGCAGCCCCGACAGGGAGCATTCACCCCTCCACTTT
TRBV7-9	TRBD2	few	TRBJ2-1	CASSLQRGAYNEQFF	TGTGCCAGCAGCTTACAGCGGGGAGCCTACAATGAGCAGTTCTTC
TRBV19	TRBD2	few	TRBJ2-3	CASRGTSGSTDTQYF	TGTGCCAGTAGAGGTACTAGCGGGAGTACAGATACGCAGTATTTT
TRBV11-2	NA	NA	TRBJ2-5	CASTLGGTSQETQYF	TGTGCCAGCACCTTAGGGGGGACATCGCAAGAGACCCAGTACTTC
TRBV7-8	NA	few	TRBJ2-1	CASSSGAGYYNEQFF	TGTGCCAGCAGCTCTGGGGCGGGGTACTACAATGAGCAGTTCTTC
TRBV11-2	TRBD2	NA	TRBJ2-7	CASSVALAGSLPYEQYF	TGTGCCAGCAGCGTCGCCCTAGCGGGTTCCCTCCCCTACGAGCAGTACTTC
TRBV7-2	NA	few	TRBJ1-1	CASRAGRGFSEAFF	TGTGCCAGCAGAGCAGGAAGGGGGTTCTCTGAAGCTTTCTTT
TRBV7-9	TRBD2	once	TRBJ2-5	CASASGGAQETQYF	TGTGCCAGCGCTAGCGGGGGGGCCCAAGAGACCCAGTACTTC
TRBV6-6	TRBD2	NA	TRBJ2-3	CASSYSTAGEDTQYF	TGTGCCAGCAGTTACTCGACAGCGGGAGAAGATACGCAGTATTTT
TRBV12-3/TRBV12-4	TRBD2	NA	TRBJ2-3	CASRLAGANTQYF	TGTGCCAGCAGGCTAGCGGGAGCAAATACGCAGTATTTT
TRBV29-1	TRBD1	NA	TRBJ2-7	CSVTGTAYEQYF	TGCAGCGTCACCGGGACAGCTTACGAGCAGTACTTC
TRBV6-5	TRBD1	few	TRBJ2-5	CASSYLSGTGPETQYF	TGTGCCAGCAGTTACTTATCTGGGACAGGCCCAGAGACCCAGTACTTC
TRBV19	TRBD1	NA	TRBJ2-3	CASRRMTGGGRTDTQYF	TGTGCCAGTAGGAGGATGACAGGGGGCGGTCGCACAGATACGCAGTATTTT
TRBV7-6	NA	few	TRBJ2-7	CASSLLVDGSYEQYF	TGTGCCAGCAGCTTATTAGTAGACGGGTCCTACGAGCAGTACTTC
TRBV7-9	TRBD1	NA	TRBJ2-5	CASSLPLGRGLQETQYF	TGTGCCAGCAGCTTACCTCTCGGCAGGGGGCTTCAAGAGACCCAGTACTTC
TRBV5-4	NA	NA	TRBJ2-5	CASSRFLGETQYF	TGTGCCAGCAGTAGGTTCCTGGGGGAGACCCAGTACTTC
TRBV20-1	NA	NA	TRBJ1-2	CSARKTPLAQVNYGYTF	TGCAGTGCTCGCAAAACGCCCTTGGCACAGGTTAACTATGGCTACACCTTC
TRBV5-1	NA	NA	TRBJ2-6	CASSPGFSGANVLTF	TGCGCCAGCAGCCCAGGGTTCTCTGGGGCCAACGTCCTGACTTTC